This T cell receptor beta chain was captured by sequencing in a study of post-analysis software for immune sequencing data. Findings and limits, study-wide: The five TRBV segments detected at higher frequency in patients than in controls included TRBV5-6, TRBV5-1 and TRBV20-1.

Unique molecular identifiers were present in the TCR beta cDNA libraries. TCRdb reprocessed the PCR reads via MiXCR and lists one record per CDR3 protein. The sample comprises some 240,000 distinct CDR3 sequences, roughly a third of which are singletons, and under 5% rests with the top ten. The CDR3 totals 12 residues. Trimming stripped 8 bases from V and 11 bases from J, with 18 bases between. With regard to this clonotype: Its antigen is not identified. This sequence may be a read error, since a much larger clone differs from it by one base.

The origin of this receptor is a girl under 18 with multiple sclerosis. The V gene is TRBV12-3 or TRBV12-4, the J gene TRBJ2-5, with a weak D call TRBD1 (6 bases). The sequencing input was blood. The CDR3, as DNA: TGTGCCAGCGTACTACAGGGCCATGAGCAGTACTTC. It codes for CASVLQGHEQYF.